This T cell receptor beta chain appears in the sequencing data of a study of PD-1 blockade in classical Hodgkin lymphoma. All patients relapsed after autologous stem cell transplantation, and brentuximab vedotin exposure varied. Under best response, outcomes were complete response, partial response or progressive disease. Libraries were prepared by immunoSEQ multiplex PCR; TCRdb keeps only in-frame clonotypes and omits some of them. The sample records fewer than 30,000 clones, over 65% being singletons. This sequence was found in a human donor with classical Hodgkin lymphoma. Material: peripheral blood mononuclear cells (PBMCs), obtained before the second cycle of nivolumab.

The DNA for the CDR3 is TGTGCCAGCAGCCAAGGAACGCTAGCGCACACCTACGAGCAGTACTTC. Translated, it gives CASSQGTLAHTYEQYF. V is TRBV4-2 and J is TRBJ2-7, with D maybe TRBD2 (6 bases). Trimming cost V 1 base and J 2 bases, with 15 bases left between them. CDR1 LGHNA and CDR2 YNFKEQ come from the germline V gene. The CDR3 sequence is 16 residues long.